The clone carrying this T cell receptor beta chain occurred once. What it binds is not known. Per the original methods: In papillary thyroid cancer, a distant-metastasis classifier was built using CDR3 differences across clinicopathological groups. TCRdb called clones again from the PCR reads with MiXCR. What appears here as the V and J calls and clone size reflects TCRdb's work, not the paper's. The profile shows roughly 59,000 clones, around 15% of them singletons. These data come from a study of metastatic and nonmetastatic thyroid tumors. As for the study in general: Across peripheral blood and tumor or nodule tissue samples taken from malignant and benign thyroid patients, the repertoires were compared with one another. Study conclusions and caveats: It was reported that TCR beta diversity was significantly higher in malignant thyroid tumors than benign nodules, in blood and tumor.

No patient received treatment before thyroid surgery. Germline lookup yields CDR1 SGHVS and CDR2 FQNEAQ. The CDR3 sequence is 14 residues long. Trimming removed 2 bases from V and 6 bases from J; junction bases left unmatched: 3. Sequencing was performed on blood. The rearrangement uses TRBV7-8 and TRBJ2-1; TRBD1 matches at 8 bases. The origin of this receptor is a male donor with papillary thyroid cancer or a benign thyroid nodule (not recorded which). Some clones in this sample may be carry-over from other donors' samples. The CDR3 DNA sequence: TGTGCCAGCAGCTTACAGGGGGCGTTCAATGAGCAGTTCTTC. It is translated as CASSLQGAFNEQFF.